Here is one T cell receptor (beta chain) with its context. This sample stems from a study of T cell responses to AZD1222 COVID-19 vaccine. The assay was immunoSEQ multiplex PCR, and TCRdb's table has in-frame clones only and misses some. The sample shows roughly 98,000 clones, just over 90% of them seen only once. The sample was peripheral blood, taken on day 0 of AZD1222 vaccination. The sequence was collected from an adult in good health.

Here the CDR3 DNA reads TGTGCCAGCAGCCAGGGACGGATTAATTCACCCCTCCACTTT. Its translation: CASSQGRINSPLHF. The chain uses TRBV5-6 and TRBJ1-6, with a tentative D call TRBD1 (5 bases). Trimming removed 4 bases at V and 6 bases at J, with 11 bases between. CDR3 size: 14 residues. In germline, CDR1 is SGHDT, CDR2 YYEEEE.